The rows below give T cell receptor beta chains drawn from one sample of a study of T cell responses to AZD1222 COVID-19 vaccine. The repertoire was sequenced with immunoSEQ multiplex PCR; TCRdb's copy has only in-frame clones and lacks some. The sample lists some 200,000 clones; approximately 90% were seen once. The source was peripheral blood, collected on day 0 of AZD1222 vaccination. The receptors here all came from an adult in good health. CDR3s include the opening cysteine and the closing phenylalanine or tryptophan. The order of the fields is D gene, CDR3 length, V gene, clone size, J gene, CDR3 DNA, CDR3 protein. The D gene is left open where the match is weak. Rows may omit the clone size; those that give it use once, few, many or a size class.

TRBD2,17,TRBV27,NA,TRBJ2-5,TGTGCCAGCACCTCGGGACTAGCGGGAGGGCCGCAAGAGACCCAGTACTTC,CASTSGLAGGPQETQYF
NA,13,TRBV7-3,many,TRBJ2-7,TGTGCCAGCAGCTCCGAGGATCCCGGCGAGCAGTACTTC,CASSSEDPGEQYF
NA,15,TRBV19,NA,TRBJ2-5,TGTGCCAGTAGTATGAAGCGGGCGTCCCAAGAGACCCAGTACTTC,CASSMKRASQETQYF
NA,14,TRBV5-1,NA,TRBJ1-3,TGCGCCAGCAGCACAGGTCCCTCTGGAAACACCATATATTTT,CASSTGPSGNTIYF
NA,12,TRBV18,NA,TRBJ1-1,TGTGCCAGCTCACACGAGGGTCTGGAAGCTTTCTTT,CASSHEGLEAFF
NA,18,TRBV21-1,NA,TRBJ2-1,TGTGCCAGCAGCAAAGCCCGCAGGGGAAGTAGGTCCTACAATGAGCAGTTCTTC,CASSKARRGSRSYNEQFF
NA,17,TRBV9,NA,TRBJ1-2,TGTGCCAGCAGCGTAGGGACCGCTCTGGGCTCTAACTATGGCTACACCTTC,CASSVGTALGSNYGYTF
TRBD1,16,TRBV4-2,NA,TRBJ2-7,TGTGCCAGCAGCCAAGAGACAGGGTCAGGGGGCTACGAGCAGTACTTC,CASSQETGSGGYEQYF
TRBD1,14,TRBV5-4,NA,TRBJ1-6,TGTGCCAGCAGCCGGGACAGGGGGCATTCACCCCTCCACTTT,CASSRDRGHSPLHF
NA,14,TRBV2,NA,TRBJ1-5,TGTGCCAGCAGGTACAGCCTTTTCAATCAGCCCCAGCATTTT,CASRYSLFNQPQHF
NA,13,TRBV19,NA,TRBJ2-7,TGTGCCAGTAGTACACGGGGGTTCTACGAGCAGTACTTC,CASSTRGFYEQYF
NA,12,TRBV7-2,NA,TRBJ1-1,TGTGCCAGCAGCTTAGTGAACACTGAAGCTTTCTTT,CASSLVNTEAFF
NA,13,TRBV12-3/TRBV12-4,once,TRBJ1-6,TGTGCCAGCAGTTTACAGGGGAATTCACCCCTCCACTTT,CASSLQGNSPLHF
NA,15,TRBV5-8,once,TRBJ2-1,TGTGCCAGCAGCTTGTTCGGGGATTCCTACAATGAGCAGTTCTTC,CASSLFGDSYNEQFF
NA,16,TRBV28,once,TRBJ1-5,TGTGCCAGCAGTTTATTGGTAGGCAGGGGCTGGCAGCCCCAGCATTTT,CASSLLVGRGWQPQHF
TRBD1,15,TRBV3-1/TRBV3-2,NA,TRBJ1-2,TGTGCCAGCAGCCAAGATTGGCAGGGGGACTATGGCTACACCTTC,CASSQDWQGDYGYTF
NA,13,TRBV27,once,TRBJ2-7,TGTGCCAGCAGTTTGCCAGGGTCCTACGAGCAGTACTTC,CASSLPGSYEQYF
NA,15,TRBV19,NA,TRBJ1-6,TGTGCCAGTAGTCGGGAGGCCTGGGGGAATTCACCCCTCCACTTT,CASSREAWGNSPLHF
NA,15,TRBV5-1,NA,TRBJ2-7,TGCGCCAGCAGCTCGGCCGGGACCCCACCTTTCGAGCAGTACTTC,CASSSAGTPPFEQYF
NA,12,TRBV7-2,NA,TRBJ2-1,TGTGCCAGCAGCGCGCAAGGAAATGAGCAGTTCTTC,CASSAQGNEQFF
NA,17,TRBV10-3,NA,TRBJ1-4,TGTGCCATCAGCGCTTCCCGTCGGGGGGGATCGGATGAAAAACTGTTTTTT,CAISASRRGGSDEKLFF
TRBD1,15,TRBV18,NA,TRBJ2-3,TGTGCCAGCTCAGCGGGACAGGTGGGAACAGATACGCAGTATTTT,CASSAGQVGTDTQYF